The T cell receptor (beta chain) described here comes from a study of response to subunit inactivated influenza vaccine. This clonotype appeared a few times. With 4 bases clipped from V and 7 bases from J, the junction kept 6 bases outside the gene matches. This CDR3 comprises 14 residues. TCRdb passed the RT-PCR reads through MiXCR, listing each CDR3 protein once. The table records 450,000 to 600,000 distinct CDR3 sequences, around 7.9% of them present only once. The sequencing here drew on PBMCs from blood, taken less than 30 months after vaccination. This rearrangement joins TRBV23-1 to TRBJ2-1; 8 bases are shared with TRBD1. TRBV23-1 is annotated as an ORF whose role is uncertain. The sequence was collected from a man aged 50-75 years who received an inactivated influenza vaccine. The CDR3 nucleotides are TGCGCCAGCAGTCCTCGGACAGGGAGGAATGAGCAGTTCTTC. This translates into CASSPRTGRNEQFF.